The rows below give T cell receptor beta chains drawn from one sample of a study of cytomegalovirus exposure and HLA in healthy donors. Here immunoSEQ multiplex PCR was the method, and the copy in TCRdb shows in-frame clones only, minus some. The data contain 90,000 to 150,000 clones, nearly 80% of them seen just once; the ten biggest clones take up around 3.3%. Sequencing was done on a sample of PBMCs. The receptors come from a woman in her twenties or thirties in good health and CMV-seropositive. The CDR3 runs from the conserved cysteine through the conserved F or W. The D gene is left open where the match is weak. Clone size is not always given. Where it is, it says once, few, many or a class for expanded clones.

cdr3_nt: TGCGCCAGCAGCCAAGAAATCGGGGGTCTCGGAAACACCATATATTTT
cdr3_aa: CASSQEIGGLGNTIYF
d_call: -
clone_size: -
v_call: TRBV4-3
j_call: TRBJ1-3

cdr3_nt: TGTGCCAGCAGTGAAACCCTGGGCAGGACAGGGTACAAGTATTTT
cdr3_aa: CASSETLGRTGYKYF
d_call: TRBD1
clone_size: -
v_call: TRBV6-1
j_call: TRBJ2-3

cdr3_nt: TGTGCCAGCAGCGGGGGGGCCTGGAATGAGCAGTTCTTC
cdr3_aa: CASSGGAWNEQFF
d_call: -
clone_size: -
v_call: TRBV5-4
j_call: TRBJ2-1

cdr3_nt: TGCGCCAGCAGCCATGGGGGCCCGAACACTGAAGCTTTCTTT
cdr3_aa: CASSHGGPNTEAFF
d_call: -
clone_size: -
v_call: TRBV4-3
j_call: TRBJ1-1

cdr3_nt: TGTGCCACCAGCGACCGATCAGGGGCAGATACGCAGTATTTT
cdr3_aa: CATSDRSGADTQYF
d_call: -
clone_size: -
v_call: TRBV15
j_call: TRBJ2-3

cdr3_nt: TGTGCCAGCAGCTTATACGGGACTGTAATTTCTGGAAACACCATATATTTT
cdr3_aa: CASSLYGTVISGNTIYF
d_call: -
clone_size: many
v_call: TRBV7-8
j_call: TRBJ1-3

cdr3_nt: TGTGCCAGCAGTTTATTCCAGGGGCTAGGTAATGAGCAGTTCTTC
cdr3_aa: CASSLFQGLGNEQFF
d_call: -
clone_size: -
v_call: TRBV27
j_call: TRBJ2-1

cdr3_nt: TGTGCCAGCAGCTTACTTAGCACAGATACGCAGTATTTT
cdr3_aa: CASSLLSTDTQYF
d_call: -
clone_size: -
v_call: TRBV7-2
j_call: TRBJ2-3

cdr3_nt: TGTGCCAGCAGGTCCCCTAGCACAGATACGCAGTATTTT
cdr3_aa: CASRSPSTDTQYF
d_call: -
clone_size: few
v_call: TRBV6-6
j_call: TRBJ2-3

cdr3_nt: TGTGCCAGCAGCTTGGTGGGGGACATTGGATATACGCAGTATTTT
cdr3_aa: CASSLVGDIGYTQYF
d_call: -
clone_size: -
v_call: TRBV5-5
j_call: TRBJ2-3

cdr3_nt: TGTGCCAGCAGCCGGTCAGGGGCGGGCAATCAGCCCCAGCATTTT
cdr3_aa: CASSRSGAGNQPQHF
d_call: -
clone_size: few
v_call: TRBV7-9
j_call: TRBJ1-5

cdr3_nt: TGTGCCAGCAGTTATTCCACACAAGTGAACACTGAAGCTTTCTTT
cdr3_aa: CASSYSTQVNTEAFF
d_call: -
clone_size: -
v_call: TRBV6-5
j_call: TRBJ1-1

cdr3_nt: TGTGCCAGCAGCCCACCGGACAGGGCTGGGGCCAACGTCCTGACTTTC
cdr3_aa: CASSPPDRAGANVLTF
d_call: TRBD1
clone_size: -
v_call: TRBV9
j_call: TRBJ2-6

cdr3_nt: TGCGCCAGCAGCCAAGACGGTTGGCTAGCGGCTGGGGCCAACGTCCTGACTTTC
cdr3_aa: CASSQDGWLAAGANVLTF
d_call: TRBD2
clone_size: few
v_call: TRBV4-3
j_call: TRBJ2-6

cdr3_nt: TGCGCCAGCAGCTTGGCTAGCGGGGAGGAGACCCAGTACTTC
cdr3_aa: CASSLASGEETQYF
d_call: TRBD2
clone_size: -
v_call: TRBV5-1
j_call: TRBJ2-5

cdr3_nt: TGTGCCTGGAGTGGCGGGACAGGGGGCGCCTACAATGAGCAGTTCTTC
cdr3_aa: CAWSGGTGGAYNEQFF
d_call: TRBD1
clone_size: -
v_call: TRBV30
j_call: TRBJ2-1

cdr3_nt: TGTGCCAGCAGCTTAGAGAGGTGGTACAATGAGCAGTTCTTC
cdr3_aa: CASSLERWYNEQFF
d_call: -
clone_size: -
v_call: TRBV7-2
j_call: TRBJ2-1

cdr3_nt: TGTGCCAGCAGTTACGGGACAGGGTCTACTAACTATGGCTACACCTTC
cdr3_aa: CASSYGTGSTNYGYTF
d_call: TRBD1
clone_size: -
v_call: TRBV6-5
j_call: TRBJ1-2

cdr3_nt: TGTGCCAGCACCAGGGCGGGGTCTAATGAAAAACTGTTTTTT
cdr3_aa: CASTRAGSNEKLFF
d_call: -
clone_size: -
v_call: TRBV6-1
j_call: TRBJ1-4

cdr3_nt: TGTGCCAGCGGACGGGGGGAGAGCACCGGGGAGCTGTTTTTT
cdr3_aa: CASGRGESTGELFF
d_call: TRBD2
clone_size: -
v_call: TRBV7-3
j_call: TRBJ2-2

cdr3_nt: TGCGCCAGCAGCCCGACTTACGGGTCCCGCTCATCGCCCCAGCATTTT
cdr3_aa: CASSPTYGSRSSPQHF
d_call: -
clone_size: -
v_call: TRBV4-1
j_call: TRBJ1-5

cdr3_nt: TGTGCCAGCAGCTTAGCTGGGGGGGCCTACGAGCAGTACTTC
cdr3_aa: CASSLAGGAYEQYF
d_call: TRBD2
clone_size: -
v_call: TRBV7-6
j_call: TRBJ2-7

cdr3_nt: TGCGCCAGCAGCCAAAGCGGGGGTTATCTAGCCAAAAACATTCAGTACTTC
cdr3_aa: CASSQSGGYLAKNIQYF
d_call: TRBD2
clone_size: -
v_call: TRBV4-1
j_call: TRBJ2-4

cdr3_nt: TGTGCCACCAGTTCGGGACAGAGTACTACAGATACGCAGTATTTT
cdr3_aa: CATSSGQSTTDTQYF
d_call: TRBD1
clone_size: -
v_call: TRBV10-3
j_call: TRBJ2-3

cdr3_nt: TGTGCCAGCACCCCAGCGGGGACAGGGATCGACGAGCAGTACTTC
cdr3_aa: CASTPAGTGIDEQYF
d_call: TRBD1
clone_size: once
v_call: TRBV6-6
j_call: TRBJ2-7

cdr3_nt: TGTGCCAGCAGCCTCACGTCCCTCGTGCTGGGCGGCTACACCTTC
cdr3_aa: CASSLTSLVLGGYTF
d_call: -
clone_size: -
v_call: TRBV6-5
j_call: TRBJ1-2

cdr3_nt: TGCGCCAGCAGCTTCGTGGGCAGGGAGACCCAGTACTTC
cdr3_aa: CASSFVGRETQYF
d_call: -
clone_size: -
v_call: TRBV5-1
j_call: TRBJ2-5

cdr3_nt: TGCGCCAGCAGCCTGGGGGGACAGGGCACAGATACGCAGTATTTT
cdr3_aa: CASSLGGQGTDTQYF
d_call: TRBD1
clone_size: -
v_call: TRBV5-1
j_call: TRBJ2-3

cdr3_nt: TGTGCCAGCAGCTTTGTAGCGGGGGGACCAGATACGCAGTATTTT
cdr3_aa: CASSFVAGGPDTQYF
d_call: TRBD2
clone_size: -
v_call: TRBV7-9
j_call: TRBJ2-3

cdr3_nt: TGTGCCAGCAGCTTAGGGGCGGGGGGGTACTACGAGCAGTACTTC
cdr3_aa: CASSLGAGGYYEQYF
d_call: TRBD2
clone_size: -
v_call: TRBV7-2
j_call: TRBJ2-7

cdr3_nt: TGTGCCAGCAGCGCCCGGACTAGCGGATACAATGAGCAGTTCTTC
cdr3_aa: CASSARTSGYNEQFF
d_call: TRBD2
clone_size: -
v_call: TRBV11-3
j_call: TRBJ2-1

cdr3_nt: TGCGCCAGCAGCTTCGGTCAGGGGGCTGCCACTGAAGCTTTCTTT
cdr3_aa: CASSFGQGAATEAFF
d_call: TRBD1
clone_size: -
v_call: TRBV5-1
j_call: TRBJ1-1

cdr3_nt: TGCAGCGTTGTAGTTCTAGCGGGGGGGCAGAACAATGAGCAGTTCTTC
cdr3_aa: CSVVVLAGGQNNEQFF
d_call: TRBD2
clone_size: few
v_call: TRBV29-1
j_call: TRBJ2-1

cdr3_nt: TGTGCCAGCAGTCCGCGGACTAGCGGGGGGGAGACCCAGTACTTC
cdr3_aa: CASSPRTSGGETQYF
d_call: TRBD2
clone_size: few
v_call: TRBV2
j_call: TRBJ2-5

cdr3_nt: TGTGCCAGCAGTTACTTACGGGGGGGCTCCGGGGAGCTGTTTTTT
cdr3_aa: CASSYLRGGSGELFF
d_call: TRBD2
clone_size: -
v_call: TRBV6-6
j_call: TRBJ2-2

cdr3_nt: TGTGCTAGTGGTTGGATTTCGGGGGGGCAAGAGACCCAGTACTTC
cdr3_aa: CASGWISGGQETQYF
d_call: TRBD2
clone_size: -
v_call: TRBV12-5
j_call: TRBJ2-5

cdr3_nt: TGTGCCAGCAGCGCCTCCCCCGGGGGGCTGGGTGTCGGGGAGCTGTTTTTT
cdr3_aa: CASSASPGGLGVGELFF
d_call: -
clone_size: -
v_call: TRBV9
j_call: TRBJ2-2

cdr3_nt: TGCGCCAGCAGCCAAGACGACAGGAAATTGGCTATTGAAAAACTGTTTTTT
cdr3_aa: CASSQDDRKLAIEKLFF
d_call: -
clone_size: -
v_call: TRBV4-1
j_call: TRBJ1-4

cdr3_nt: TGTGCCAGCAGCTTAGTACGGTTTGAGACCCAGTACTTC
cdr3_aa: CASSLVRFETQYF
d_call: -
clone_size: -
v_call: TRBV11-3
j_call: TRBJ2-5

cdr3_nt: TGTGCCAGCAGCTTAGCGAGCTCCTATAATTCACCCCTCCACTTT
cdr3_aa: CASSLASSYNSPLHF
d_call: -
clone_size: -
v_call: TRBV7-6
j_call: TRBJ1-6

cdr3_nt: TGTGCCAGCAGCCGGAGGGATACGCAGTATTTT
cdr3_aa: CASSRRDTQYF
d_call: -
clone_size: -
v_call: TRBV5-6
j_call: TRBJ2-3

cdr3_nt: TGTGCCAGCAGCAAAAAATATTACGAGCAGTACTTC
cdr3_aa: CASSKKYYEQYF
d_call: -
clone_size: -
v_call: TRBV21-1
j_call: TRBJ2-7

cdr3_nt: TGTGCCACCAGCAGAGATCACCTAGCGGGGGGGTGGCAGTTCTTC
cdr3_aa: CATSRDHLAGGWQFF
d_call: TRBD2
clone_size: few
v_call: TRBV15
j_call: TRBJ2-1

cdr3_nt: TGTGCCAGCAGTTTCGGGCAGGGCTCGAGCAATCAGCCCCAGCATTTT
cdr3_aa: CASSFGQGSSNQPQHF
d_call: -
clone_size: -
v_call: TRBV28
j_call: TRBJ1-5

cdr3_nt: TGTGCCACCAGCAGAGATCCCCCAGCGGGGGAAAATGAGCAGTTCTTC
cdr3_aa: CATSRDPPAGENEQFF
d_call: TRBD2
clone_size: -
v_call: TRBV15
j_call: TRBJ2-1

cdr3_nt: TGTGCCAGCAGCCCGACAGGGGGAGCCAATCAGCCCCAGCATTTT
cdr3_aa: CASSPTGGANQPQHF
d_call: TRBD1
clone_size: -
v_call: TRBV6-5
j_call: TRBJ1-5

cdr3_nt: TGCGCCAGCAGCTTGGCACAGGACACCGGGGAGCTGTTTTTT
cdr3_aa: CASSLAQDTGELFF
d_call: -
clone_size: -
v_call: TRBV5-1
j_call: TRBJ2-2

cdr3_nt: TGTGCCAGCAGCCCCACGGGGTATCAGCCCCAGCATTTT
cdr3_aa: CASSPTGYQPQHF
d_call: -
clone_size: -
v_call: TRBV27
j_call: TRBJ1-5

cdr3_nt: TGTGCCAGCAGGCAGGGGAATGAAAAACTGTTTTTT
cdr3_aa: CASRQGNEKLFF
d_call: -
clone_size: -
v_call: TRBV2
j_call: TRBJ1-4

cdr3_nt: TGTGCCAGCAGCGGCGGCAAAACTACCGGGGAGCTGTTTTTT
cdr3_aa: CASSGGKTTGELFF
d_call: -
clone_size: -
v_call: TRBV9
j_call: TRBJ2-2

cdr3_nt: TGTGCCAGCAGGCCAAAGGGGACTCGCGAGCAGTACTTC
cdr3_aa: CASRPKGTREQYF
d_call: -
clone_size: -
v_call: TRBV2
j_call: TRBJ2-7

cdr3_nt: TGTGCCAGCAGCCTCCCTCCCCATGGCTACACCTTC
cdr3_aa: CASSLPPHGYTF
d_call: -
clone_size: -
v_call: TRBV7-9
j_call: TRBJ1-2

cdr3_nt: TGTGCCAGCAGTTACTCGGAGCCAGGGCGGAATCAGCCCCAGCATTTT
cdr3_aa: CASSYSEPGRNQPQHF
d_call: -
clone_size: -
v_call: TRBV6-5
j_call: TRBJ1-5

cdr3_nt: TGTGCCAGCAGCCAAGTGTCAGGGGAAGCATATGGCTACACCTTC
cdr3_aa: CASSQVSGEAYGYTF
d_call: -
clone_size: -
v_call: TRBV14
j_call: TRBJ1-2

cdr3_nt: TGTGCCAGCAGCGTATCCCTCGGGGGGGCCAAAGATACGCAGTATTTT
cdr3_aa: CASSVSLGGAKDTQYF
d_call: TRBD2
clone_size: -
v_call: TRBV9
j_call: TRBJ2-3

cdr3_nt: TGTGCCAGTAGTACTTACTCCGAATCGTACGAGCAGTACTTC
cdr3_aa: CASSTYSESYEQYF
d_call: -
clone_size: few
v_call: TRBV19
j_call: TRBJ2-7

cdr3_nt: TGTGCCAGCAGTTACGGGACATACTCCTACGAGCAGTACTTC
cdr3_aa: CASSYGTYSYEQYF
d_call: -
clone_size: -
v_call: TRBV6-6
j_call: TRBJ2-7

cdr3_nt: TGTGCCAGTCAGGGGGGTTCACCCCTCCACTTT
cdr3_aa: CASQGGSPLHF
d_call: TRBD1
clone_size: -
v_call: TRBV28
j_call: TRBJ1-6

cdr3_nt: TGCAGCGTTGTAGCACGGGAGACCCAGTACTTC
cdr3_aa: CSVVARETQYF
d_call: -
clone_size: -
v_call: TRBV29-1
j_call: TRBJ2-5

cdr3_nt: TGCGCCAGCAGCTCTAGCGGGGGGGTAGAGACCCAGTACTTC
cdr3_aa: CASSSSGGVETQYF
d_call: TRBD2
clone_size: few
v_call: TRBV5-1
j_call: TRBJ2-5